Sequencing of this TCR beta chain was carried out in a study of neurological immune-mediated disorders. Unsorted libraries were prepared from 2 million PBMCs held at -80 C. One entry per CDR3 protein, called by TCRdb with MiXCR from the 5' RACE reads. The table has approximately 74,000 distinct CDR3 sequences, 9.4% seen once. V shed 2 bases and J 6 bases; nucleotides not matched to a gene: 4. The germline V gene has CDR1 MNHEY and CDR2 SVGAGI. This CDR3 comprises 16 residues. There are many counts of this clonotype. The chain joins TRBV6-5 to TRBJ2-3; 14 bases agree with TRBD2. Sequences were obtained from PBMCs. This sequence was found in a man in his fifties in good health. The CDR3 nucleotides are TGTGCCAGCAGTTACCGACTAGCGGGGGGGCCGGATACGCAGTATTTT. Translation gives CASSYRLAGGPDTQYF.